This TCR beta chain was recovered during a study of shared clonotypes between healthy human individuals. CDR1 is MNHEY and CDR2 is SMNVEV in the germline V gene (reference sequence). This CDR3 has 12 residues. Here immunoSEQ multiplex PCR was the method, and the copy in TCRdb shows in-frame clones only, minus some. There are about 110,000 clones in the sample; approximately 65% occur only once, and approximately 23% lies in the top ten. This clone was counted a single time. Antigen specificity is unknown. Study conclusions and caveats: Clonotypes which were not shared had lower generation probabilities than clonotypes that all four donors shared.

Sequencing input: memory CD8+ T cells sorted from blood. Specified subset: CD45RO+ cells pooled with CCR7-negative TemRA cells. The V and J genes are TRBV27 and TRBJ2-5; the D gene is possibly TRBD1 (6 bases). The J call may not be correct, given that the DNA end is closer to TRBJ2-7. This clonotype was sampled from a woman in her 30s in good health. The CDR3 sequence is CASRDNSYEQYF. The CDR3 nucleotides are TGTGCCAGCCGGGACAACTCCTACGAGCAGTACTTC.